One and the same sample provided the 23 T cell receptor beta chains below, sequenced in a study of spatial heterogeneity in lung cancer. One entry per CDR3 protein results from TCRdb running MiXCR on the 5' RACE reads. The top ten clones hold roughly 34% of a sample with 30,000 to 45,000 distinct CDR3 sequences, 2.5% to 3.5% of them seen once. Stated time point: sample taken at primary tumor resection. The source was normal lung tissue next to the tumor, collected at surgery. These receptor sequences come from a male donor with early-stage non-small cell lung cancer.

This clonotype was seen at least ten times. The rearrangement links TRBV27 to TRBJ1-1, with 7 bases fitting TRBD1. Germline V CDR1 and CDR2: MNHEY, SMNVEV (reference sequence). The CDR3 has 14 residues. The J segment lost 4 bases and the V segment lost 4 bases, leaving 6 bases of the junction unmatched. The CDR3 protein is CASSSTGFSTEAFF. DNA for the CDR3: TGTGCCAGCAGTTCGACAGGGTTTAGCACTGAAGCTTTCTTT.

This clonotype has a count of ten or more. Written as DNA, the CDR3 is TGTGCCAGCAGTTTTCGTGCCCCGAGGGCTTTCTTT. Translating gives CASSFRAPRAFF. This chain uses TRBV28 with TRBJ1-1; D unresolved. Deletions cut 3 bases from V and 11 bases from J, with 13 bases between. Germline lookup yields CDR1 MDHEN and CDR2 SYDVKM. This CDR3 comprises 12 residues.

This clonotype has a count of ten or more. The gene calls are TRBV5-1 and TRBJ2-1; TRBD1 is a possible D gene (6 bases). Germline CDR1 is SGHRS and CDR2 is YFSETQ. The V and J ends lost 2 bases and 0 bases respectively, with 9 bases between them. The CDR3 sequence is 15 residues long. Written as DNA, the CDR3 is TGCGCCAGCAGCTTACAGGGAAGCTCCTACAATGAGCAGTTCTTC. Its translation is CASSLQGSSYNEQFF.

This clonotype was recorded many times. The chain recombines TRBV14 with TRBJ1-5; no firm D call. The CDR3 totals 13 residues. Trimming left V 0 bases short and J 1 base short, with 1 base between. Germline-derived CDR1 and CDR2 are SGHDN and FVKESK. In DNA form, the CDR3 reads TGTGCCAGCAGCCAAGACAGCAATCAGCCCCAGCATTTT. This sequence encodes CASSQDSNQPQHF.

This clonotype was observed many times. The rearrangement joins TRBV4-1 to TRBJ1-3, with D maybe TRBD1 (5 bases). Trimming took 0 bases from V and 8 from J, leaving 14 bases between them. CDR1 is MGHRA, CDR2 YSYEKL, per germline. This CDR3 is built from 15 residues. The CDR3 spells CASSQDGAGRYTIYF. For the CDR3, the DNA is TGCGCCAGCAGCCAAGACGGGGCAGGGAGATACACCATATATTTT.

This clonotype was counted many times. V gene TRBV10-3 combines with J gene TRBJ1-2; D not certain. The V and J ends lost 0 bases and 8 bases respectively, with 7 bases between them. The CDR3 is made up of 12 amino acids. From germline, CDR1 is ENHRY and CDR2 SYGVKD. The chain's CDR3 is CAISESTGGYTF. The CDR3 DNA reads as TGTGCCATCAGTGAGTCGACCGGAGGCTACACCTTC.

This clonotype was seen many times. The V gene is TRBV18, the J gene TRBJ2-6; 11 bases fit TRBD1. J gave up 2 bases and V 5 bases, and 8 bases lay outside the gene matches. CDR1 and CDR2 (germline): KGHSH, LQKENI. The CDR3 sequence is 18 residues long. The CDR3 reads CASSSGQGALAGANVLTF. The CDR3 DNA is TGTGCCAGCTCATCCGGACAGGGGGCGCTTGCTGGGGCCAACGTCCTGACTTTC.

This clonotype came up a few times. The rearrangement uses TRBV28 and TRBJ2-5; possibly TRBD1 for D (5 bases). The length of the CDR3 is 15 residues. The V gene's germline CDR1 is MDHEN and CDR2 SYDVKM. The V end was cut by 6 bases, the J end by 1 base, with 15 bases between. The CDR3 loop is CASRSQGSPQETQYF. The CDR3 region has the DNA TGTGCCAGCAGGTCCCAGGGCAGTCCCCAAGAGACCCAGTACTTC.

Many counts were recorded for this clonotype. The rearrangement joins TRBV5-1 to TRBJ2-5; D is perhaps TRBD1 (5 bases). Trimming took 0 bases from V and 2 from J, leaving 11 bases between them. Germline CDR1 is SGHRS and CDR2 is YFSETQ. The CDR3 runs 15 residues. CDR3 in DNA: TGCGCCAGCAGCTTGGCCCCGACAGCTCAAGAGACCCAGTACTTC. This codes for CASSLAPTAQETQYF.

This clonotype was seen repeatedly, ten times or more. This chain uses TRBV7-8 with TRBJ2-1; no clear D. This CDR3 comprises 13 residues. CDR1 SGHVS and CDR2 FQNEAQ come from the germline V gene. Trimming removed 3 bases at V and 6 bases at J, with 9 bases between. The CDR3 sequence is CASSFPPLNEQFF. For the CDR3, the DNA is TGTGCCAGCAGCTTTCCCCCCCTCAATGAGCAGTTCTTC.

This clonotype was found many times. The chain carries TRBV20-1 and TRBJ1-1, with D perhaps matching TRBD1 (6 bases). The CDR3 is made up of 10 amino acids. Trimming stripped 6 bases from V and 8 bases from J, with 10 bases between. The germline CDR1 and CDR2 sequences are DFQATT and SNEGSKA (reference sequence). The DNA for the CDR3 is TGCAGTGCCGGGGGGGCAGAAGCTTTCTTT. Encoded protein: CSAGGAEAFF.

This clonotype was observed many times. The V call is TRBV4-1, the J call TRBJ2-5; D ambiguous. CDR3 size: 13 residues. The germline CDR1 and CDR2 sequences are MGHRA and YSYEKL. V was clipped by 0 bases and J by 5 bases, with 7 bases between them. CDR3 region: CASSQEAYETQYF. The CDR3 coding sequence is TGCGCCAGCAGCCAAGAGGCCTATGAGACCCAGTACTTC.

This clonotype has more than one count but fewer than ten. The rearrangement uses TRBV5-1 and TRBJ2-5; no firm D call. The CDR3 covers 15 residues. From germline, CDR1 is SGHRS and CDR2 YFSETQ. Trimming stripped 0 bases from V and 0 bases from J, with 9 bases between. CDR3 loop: CASSLAPMYQETQYF. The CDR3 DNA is TGCGCCAGCAGCTTGGCCCCGATGTACCAAGAGACCCAGTACTTC.

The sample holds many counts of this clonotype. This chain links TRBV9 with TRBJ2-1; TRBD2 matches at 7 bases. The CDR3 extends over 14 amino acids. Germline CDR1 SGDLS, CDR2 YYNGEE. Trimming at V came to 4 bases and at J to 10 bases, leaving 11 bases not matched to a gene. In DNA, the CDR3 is TGTGCCAGCAGCCCTAGTAGTCGGGGGGACGAGCAGTTCTTC. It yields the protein CASSPSSRGDEQFF.

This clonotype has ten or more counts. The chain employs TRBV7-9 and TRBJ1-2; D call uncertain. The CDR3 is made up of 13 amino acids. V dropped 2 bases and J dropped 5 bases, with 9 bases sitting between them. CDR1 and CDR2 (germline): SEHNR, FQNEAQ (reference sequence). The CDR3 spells CASSLKAVYGYTF. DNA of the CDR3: TGTGCCAGCAGCTTAAAGGCAGTTTATGGCTACACCTTC. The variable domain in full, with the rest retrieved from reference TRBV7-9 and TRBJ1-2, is DTGVSQNPRHKITKRGQNVTFRCDPISEHNRLYWYRQTLGQGPEFLTYFQNEAQLEKSRLLSDRFSAERPKGSFSTLEIQRTEQGDSAMYLCASSLKAVYGYTFGSGTRLTVV.

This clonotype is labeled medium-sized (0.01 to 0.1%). In nucleotides, the CDR3 is TGTGCCAGCAGTTTAGGGACAGCCTACGAGCAGTACTTC. Amino acid sequence: CASSLGTAYEQYF. The rearrangement uses TRBV27 and TRBJ2-7, with TRBD1 matching 7 bases. CDR3 length: 13 amino acids. After removal of 2 bases from V and 2 bases from J, the junction contained 0 bases not matched to a gene. Germline values: CDR1 MNHEY, CDR2 SMNVEV (reference sequence).

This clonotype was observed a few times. The CDR3 sequence: CASSQDQAQPQHF. The CDR3 DNA reads TGTGCCAGCAGCCAAGACCAGGCACAGCCCCAGCATTTT. J is TRBJ1-5 and V is TRBV3-1; D not resolved. This CDR3 is built from 13 residues. Looked up from germline, CDR1 is LGHDT and CDR2 is YNNKEL (reference sequence). Trimming stripped 0 bases from V and 7 bases from J, with 7 bases between. Drawing the rest from reference TRBV3-1 and TRBJ1-5, the complete variable domain is DTAVSQTPKYLVTQMGNDKSIKCEQNLGHDTMYWYKQDSKKFLKIMFSYNNKELIINETVPNRFSPKSPDKAHLNLHINSLELGDSAVYFCASSQDQAQPQHFGDGTRLSIL.

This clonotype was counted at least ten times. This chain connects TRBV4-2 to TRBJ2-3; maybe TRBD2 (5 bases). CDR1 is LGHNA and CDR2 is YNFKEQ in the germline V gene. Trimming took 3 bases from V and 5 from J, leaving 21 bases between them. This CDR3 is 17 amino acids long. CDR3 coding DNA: TGTGCCAGCAGCCAGTTACCTGCGGCGGGTATCGGAGATACGCAGTATTTT. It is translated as CASSQLPAAGIGDTQYF.

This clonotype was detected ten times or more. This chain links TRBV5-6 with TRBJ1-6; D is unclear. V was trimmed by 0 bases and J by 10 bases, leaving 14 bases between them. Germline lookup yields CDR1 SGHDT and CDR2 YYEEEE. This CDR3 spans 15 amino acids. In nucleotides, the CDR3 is TGTGCCAGCAGCTTGGCCTTCGCGTCTCGGTCACCCCTCCACTTT. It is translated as CASSLAFASRSPLHF. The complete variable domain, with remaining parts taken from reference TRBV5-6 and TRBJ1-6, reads DAGVTQSPTHLIKTRGQQVTLRCSPKSGHDTVSWYQQALGQGPQFIFQYYEEEERQRGNFPDRFSGHQFPNYSSELNVNALLLGDSALYLCASSLAFASRSPLHFGNGTRLTVT.

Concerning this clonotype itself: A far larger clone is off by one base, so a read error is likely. The CDR3 spells CASSLSSDTQYF. The CDR3 DNA follows: TGTGCCAGCAGTTTATCGTCAGATACGCAGTATTTT. The chain combines TRBV12-3 or TRBV12-4 with TRBJ2-3; D is unclear. The CDR3 loop spans 12 amino acids. V lost 2 bases and J 4 bases, leaving 4 bases between the germline ends.

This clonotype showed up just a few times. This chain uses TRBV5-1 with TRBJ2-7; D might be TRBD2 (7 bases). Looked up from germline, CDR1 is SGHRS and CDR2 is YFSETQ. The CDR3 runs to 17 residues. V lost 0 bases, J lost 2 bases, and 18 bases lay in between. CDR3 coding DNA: TGCGCCAGCAGCTTGGCCCGGGCGGCGGGGGCCCCCTACGAGCAGTACTTC. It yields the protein CASSLARAAGAPYEQYF. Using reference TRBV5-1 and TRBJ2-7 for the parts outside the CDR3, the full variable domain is KAGVTQTPRYLIKTRGQQVTLSCSPISGHRSVSWYQQTPGQGLQFLFEYFSETQRNKGNFPGRFSGRQFSNSRSEMNVSTLELGDSALYLCASSLARAAGAPYEQYFGPGTRLTVT.

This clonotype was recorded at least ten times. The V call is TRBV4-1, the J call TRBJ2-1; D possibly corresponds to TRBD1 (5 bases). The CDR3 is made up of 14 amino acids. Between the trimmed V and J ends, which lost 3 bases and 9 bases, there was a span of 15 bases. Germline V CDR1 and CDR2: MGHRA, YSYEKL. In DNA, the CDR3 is TGCGCCAGCAGCCACGATATACAGGCCCTTGAGCAGTTCTTC. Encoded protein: CASSHDIQALEQFF.

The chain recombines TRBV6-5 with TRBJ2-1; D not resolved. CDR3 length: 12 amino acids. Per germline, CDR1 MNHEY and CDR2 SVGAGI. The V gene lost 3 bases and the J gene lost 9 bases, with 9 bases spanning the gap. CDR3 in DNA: TGTGCCAGCAGTTATATTGGAGCTGAGCAGTTCTTC. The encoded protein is CASSYIGAEQFF.